Following are 9 T cell receptor beta chains from one sample sequenced in a study of OX40 agonist ivuxolimab in advanced cancers. Method: immunoSEQ multiplex PCR; TCRdb's copy keeps in-frame clones and lacks some. The sample has some 83,000 clones, 93% seen once. The sample was CD4+ or CD8+ T cells sorted from blood, taken in a trial of the OX40 agonist ivuxolimab. The source is an adult with an advanced solid tumor such as melanoma, head and neck, liver or kidney cancer.

This chain joins TRBV27 and TRBJ1-4; D remains unclear. CDR3 length: 15 residues. Germline V gene lookup returns CDR1 MNHEY and CDR2 SMNVEV (reference sequence). V was cut by 5 bases and J by 5 bases, with 15 bases left in between. The CDR3 spells CASSPSRGWNEKLFF. Written as DNA, the CDR3 is TGTGCCAGCAGTCCATCCCGCGGCTGGAATGAAAAACTGTTTTTT.

The chain employs TRBV13 and TRBJ2-7, with 12 bases that match TRBD2. The V segment lost 10 bases and the J segment 7 bases; nucleotides outside the gene matches: 11. In germline, CDR1 is PRHDT, CDR2 FYEKMQ (reference sequence). This CDR3 has 14 residues. The CDR3 DNA follows: TGTGCCACCTCGCTACTAGCGGGAGGAGATGAGCAGTACTTC. Amino acid sequence: CATSLLAGGDEQYF.

The V call is TRBV6-6, the J call TRBJ2-5; perhaps D is TRBD1 or TRBD2 (7 bases each). The ends were cut back, 2 bases at V and 5 bases at J, with 18 bases in the middle. From germline, CDR1 is MNHNY and CDR2 SVGAGI (reference sequence). The length of the CDR3 is 16 residues. CDR3: CASSYVGVQGGETQYF. The DNA for the CDR3 is TGTGCCAGCAGTTACGTAGGGGTTCAGGGGGGGGAGACCCAGTACTTC.

The genes are TRBV9 and TRBJ2-7; D call uncertain. The length of the CDR3 is 14 residues. Germline CDR1 and CDR2: SGDLS and YYNGEE. V gave up 0 bases and J gave up 0 bases, with 7 bases separating them. The CDR3 DNA reads as TGTGCCAGCAGCGTAGAATCAAACTCCTACGAGCAGTACTTC. Translated: CASSVESNSYEQYF.

The chain couples TRBV11-2 to TRBJ2-1, with D tentatively TRBD2 (6 bases). The V and J ends lost 5 bases and 0 bases respectively, with 11 bases between them. The CDR3 loop spans 15 amino acids. Looked up from germline, CDR1 is SGHAT and CDR2 is FQNNGV. CDR3 protein: CASSLLASSYNEQFF. DNA of the CDR3: TGTGCCAGCAGCCTCCTAGCGTCCTCCTACAATGAGCAGTTCTTC.

This rearrangement joins TRBV5-3 to TRBJ1-2, with unresolved D. TRBV5-3 is assigned to the ORF class and has an uncertain function. Trimming removed 5 bases at V and 3 bases at J, with 35 bases between. CDR3 length equals 21 residues. The chain's CDR3 is CARSLWKSEENNSKRYYGYTF. The CDR3 DNA follows: TGTGCCAGAAGTCTTTGGAAGTCAGAGGAAAACAACTCCAAAAGGTACTATGGCTACACCTTC.

V is TRBV9 and J is TRBJ2-7; D perhaps matches TRBD1 (5 bases). CDR1 SGDLS and CDR2 YYNGEE come from the germline V gene. Trimming left V 0 bases short and J 3 bases short, with 7 bases between. The length of the CDR3 is 13 residues. The CDR3 DNA sequence: TGTGCCAGCAGCGTAGAGGGGAACTACGAGCAGTACTTC. It specifies CASSVEGNYEQYF. Based on the CDR3 plus reference TRBV9 and TRBJ2-7, the full variable domain is DSGVTQTPKHLITATGQRVTLRCSPRSGDLSVYWYQQSLDQGLQFLIQYYNGEERAKGNILERFSAQQFPDLHSELNLSSLELGDSALYFCASSVEGNYEQYFGPGTRLTVT.

The rearrangement links TRBV6-5 to TRBJ1-4, with TRBD1 as a possible D gene (6 bases). V was clipped by 7 bases and J by 8 bases, with 14 bases between them. Germline-derived CDR1 and CDR2 are MNHEY and SVGAGI. This CDR3 comprises 13 residues. CDR3 loop: CASKRGFYEKLFF. For the CDR3, the DNA is TGTGCCAGCAAAAGGGGGTTTTACGAAAAACTGTTTTTT.

The CDR3 DNA sequence: TGTGCCTGGAGTGTAGGTGGGGGAGGTCAGCCCCAGCATTTT. Translating it yields CAWSVGGGGQPQHF. J is TRBJ1-5 and V is TRBV30; D perhaps matches TRBD1 (5 bases). V lost 0 bases and J 6 bases, leaving 12 bases between the germline ends. The CDR3 is 14 amino acids. Germline CDR1 is GTSNPN and CDR2 is SVGIG (reference sequence).